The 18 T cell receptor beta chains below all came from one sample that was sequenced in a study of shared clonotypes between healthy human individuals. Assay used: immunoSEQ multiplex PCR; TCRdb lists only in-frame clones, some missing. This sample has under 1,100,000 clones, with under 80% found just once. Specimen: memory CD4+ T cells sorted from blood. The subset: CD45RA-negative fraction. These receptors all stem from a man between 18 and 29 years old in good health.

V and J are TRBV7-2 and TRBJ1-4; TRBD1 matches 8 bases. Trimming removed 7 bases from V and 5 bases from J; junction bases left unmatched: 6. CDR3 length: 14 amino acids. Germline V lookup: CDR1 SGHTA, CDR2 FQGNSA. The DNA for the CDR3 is TGTGCCAGCACCCTCCGGACAGGGAATGAAAAACTGTTTTTT. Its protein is CASTLRTGNEKLFF. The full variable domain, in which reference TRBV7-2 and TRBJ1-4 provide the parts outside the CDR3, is GAGVSQSPSNKVTEKGKDVELRCDPISGHTALYWYRQSLGQGLEFLIYFQGNSAPDKSGLPSDRFSAERTGGSVSTLTIQRTQQEDSAVYLCASTLRTGNEKLFFGSGTQLSVL.

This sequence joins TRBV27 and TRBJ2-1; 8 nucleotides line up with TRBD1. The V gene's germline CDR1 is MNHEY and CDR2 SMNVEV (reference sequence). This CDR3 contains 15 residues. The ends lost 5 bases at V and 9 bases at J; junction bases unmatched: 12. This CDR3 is CASSTRTGWLGEQFF. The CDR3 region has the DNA TGTGCCAGCAGTACCCGGACAGGGTGGTTGGGTGAGCAGTTCTTC.

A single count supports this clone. CDR3 in DNA: TGTGCTAGTGGTTTGGATGTGGGGACCCAGTACTTC. Its protein product is CASGLDVGTQYF. The chain employs TRBV12-5 and TRBJ2-5; D gene uncertain. CDR3 size: 12 residues. V lost 1 base and J 7 bases, leaving 7 bases between the germline ends. In germline, CDR1 is LGHNT, CDR2 FRNRAP.

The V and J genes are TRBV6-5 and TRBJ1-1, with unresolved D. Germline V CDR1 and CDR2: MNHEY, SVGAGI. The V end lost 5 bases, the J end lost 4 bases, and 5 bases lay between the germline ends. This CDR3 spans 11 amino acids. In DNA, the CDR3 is TGTGCCAGCAGTGGGAGCACTGAAGCTTTCTTT. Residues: CASSGSTEAFF.

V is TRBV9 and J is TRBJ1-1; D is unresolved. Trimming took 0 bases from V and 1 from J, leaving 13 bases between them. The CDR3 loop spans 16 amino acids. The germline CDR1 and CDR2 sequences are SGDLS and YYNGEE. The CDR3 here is CASSVEKGRTNTEAFF. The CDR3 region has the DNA TGTGCCAGCAGCGTAGAAAAAGGCAGGACGAACACTGAAGCTTTCTTT.

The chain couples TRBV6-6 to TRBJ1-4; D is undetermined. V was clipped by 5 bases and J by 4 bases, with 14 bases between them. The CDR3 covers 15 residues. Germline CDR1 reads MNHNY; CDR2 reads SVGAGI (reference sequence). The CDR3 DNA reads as TGTGCCAGCAGTCCCTGGACTGCCCTTAATGAAAAACTGTTTTTT. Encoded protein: CASSPWTALNEKLFF.

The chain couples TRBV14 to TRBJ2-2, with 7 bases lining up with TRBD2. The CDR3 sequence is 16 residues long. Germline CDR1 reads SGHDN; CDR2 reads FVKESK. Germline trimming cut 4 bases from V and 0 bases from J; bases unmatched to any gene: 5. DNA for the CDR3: TGTGCCAGCAGCCGACGGACTAGTACGAACACCGGGGAGCTGTTTTTT. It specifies CASSRRTSTNTGELFF.

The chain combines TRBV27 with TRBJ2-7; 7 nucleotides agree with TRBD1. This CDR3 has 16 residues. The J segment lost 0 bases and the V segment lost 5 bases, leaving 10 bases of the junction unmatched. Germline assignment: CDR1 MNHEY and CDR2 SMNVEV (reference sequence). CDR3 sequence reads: CASSPTGTVPSYEQYF. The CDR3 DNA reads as TGTGCCAGCAGTCCGACCGGGACAGTGCCCTCCTACGAGCAGTACTTC.

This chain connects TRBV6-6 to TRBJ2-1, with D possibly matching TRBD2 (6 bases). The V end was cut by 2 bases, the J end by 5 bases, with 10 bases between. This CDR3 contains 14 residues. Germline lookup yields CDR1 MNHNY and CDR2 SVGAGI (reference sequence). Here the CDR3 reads CASSYPLANNEQFF. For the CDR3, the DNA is TGTGCCAGCAGTTACCCTCTAGCGAACAATGAGCAGTTCTTC.

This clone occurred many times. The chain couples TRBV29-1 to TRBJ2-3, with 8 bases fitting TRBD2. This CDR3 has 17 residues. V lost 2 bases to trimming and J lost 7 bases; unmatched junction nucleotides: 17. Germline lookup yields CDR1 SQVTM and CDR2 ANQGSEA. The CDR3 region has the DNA TGCAGCGTTGAAAATCGACCGACGGAGCGGGAGAAATATACGCAGTATTTT. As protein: CSVENRPTEREKYTQYF.

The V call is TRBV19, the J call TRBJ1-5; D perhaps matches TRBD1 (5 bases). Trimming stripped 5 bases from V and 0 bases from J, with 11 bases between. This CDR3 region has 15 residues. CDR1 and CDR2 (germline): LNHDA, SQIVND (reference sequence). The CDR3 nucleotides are TGTGCCAGTAGTCGGGGACCCGGTAGCAATCAGCCCCAGCATTTT. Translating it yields CASSRGPGSNQPQHF.

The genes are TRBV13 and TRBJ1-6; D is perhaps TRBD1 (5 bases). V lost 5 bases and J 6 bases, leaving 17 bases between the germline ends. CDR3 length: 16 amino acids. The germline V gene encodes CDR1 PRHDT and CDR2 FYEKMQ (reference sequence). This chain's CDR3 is CASSPLGAIGNSPLHF. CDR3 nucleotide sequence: TGTGCCAGCAGCCCTCTAGGGGCCATAGGTAATTCACCCCTCCACTTT.

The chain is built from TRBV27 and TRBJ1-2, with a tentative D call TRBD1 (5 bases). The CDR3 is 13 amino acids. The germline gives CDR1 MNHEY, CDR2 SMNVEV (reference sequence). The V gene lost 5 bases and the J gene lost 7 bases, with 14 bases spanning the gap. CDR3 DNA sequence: TGTGCCAGCAGTGTTGCCGGGGGGTCTGGCTACACCTTC. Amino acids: CASSVAGGSGYTF.

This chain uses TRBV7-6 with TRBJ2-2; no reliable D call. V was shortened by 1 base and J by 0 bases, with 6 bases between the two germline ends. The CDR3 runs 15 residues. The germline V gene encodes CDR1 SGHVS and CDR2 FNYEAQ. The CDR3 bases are TGTGCCAGCAGCTTAGGGGCGGCGAACACCGGGGAGCTGTTTTTT. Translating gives CASSLGAANTGELFF.

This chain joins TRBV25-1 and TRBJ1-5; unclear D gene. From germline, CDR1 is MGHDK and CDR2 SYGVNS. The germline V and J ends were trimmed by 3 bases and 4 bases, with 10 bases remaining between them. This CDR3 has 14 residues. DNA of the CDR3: TGTGCCAGCAGTGATGACGGATATAATCAGCCCCAGCATTTT. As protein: CASSDDGYNQPQHF.

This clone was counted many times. The CDR3 nucleotides are TGTGCCTGGAGTGGGACAAATCTTGGAAACACCATATATTTT. Translation: CAWSGTNLGNTIYF. V is TRBV30 and J is TRBJ1-3; maybe TRBD1 (5 bases). Per germline, CDR1 GTSNPN and CDR2 SVGIG (reference sequence). The CDR3 totals 14 residues. V was pared by 1 base and J by 3 bases, with 10 bases between.

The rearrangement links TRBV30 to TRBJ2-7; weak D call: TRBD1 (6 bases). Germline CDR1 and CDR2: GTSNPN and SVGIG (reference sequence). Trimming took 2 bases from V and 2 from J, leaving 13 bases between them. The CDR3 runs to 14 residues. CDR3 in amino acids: CAWSRSQGPYEQYF. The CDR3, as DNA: TGTGCCTGGAGTCGGTCACAGGGCCCCTACGAGCAGTACTTC. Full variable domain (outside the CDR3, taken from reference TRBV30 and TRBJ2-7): SQTIHQWPATLVQPVGSPLSLECTVEGTSNPNLYWYRQAAGRGLQLLFYSVGIGQISSEVPQNLSASRPQDRQFILSSKKLLLSDSGFYLCAWSRSQGPYEQYFGPGTRLTVT.

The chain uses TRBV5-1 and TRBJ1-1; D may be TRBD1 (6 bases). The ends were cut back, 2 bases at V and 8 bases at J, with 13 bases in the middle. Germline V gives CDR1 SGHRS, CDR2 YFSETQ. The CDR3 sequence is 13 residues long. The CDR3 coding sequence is TGCGCCAGCAGCTTCCAGGGGAAGGCGGAAGCTTTCTTT. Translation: CASSFQGKAEAFF.